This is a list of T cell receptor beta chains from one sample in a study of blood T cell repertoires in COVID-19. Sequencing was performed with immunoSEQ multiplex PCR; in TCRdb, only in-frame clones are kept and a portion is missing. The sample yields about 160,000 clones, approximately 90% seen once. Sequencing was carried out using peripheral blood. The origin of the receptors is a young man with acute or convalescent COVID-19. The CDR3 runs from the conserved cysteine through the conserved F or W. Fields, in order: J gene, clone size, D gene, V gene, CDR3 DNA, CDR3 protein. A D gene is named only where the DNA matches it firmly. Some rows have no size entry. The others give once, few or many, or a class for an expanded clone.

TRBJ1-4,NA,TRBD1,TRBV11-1,TGTGCCAGCAGCTTAGGGGACAGGGGACATGAAAAACTGTTTTTT,CASSLGDRGHEKLFF
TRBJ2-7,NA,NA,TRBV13,TGTGCCAGCAGCTCCGGGACTGCCAGCTCCTACGAGCAGTACTTC,CASSSGTASSYEQYF
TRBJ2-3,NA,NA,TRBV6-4,TGTGCCACCTCTATGTCAGGGGGCACAGATACGCAGTATTTT,CATSMSGGTDTQYF
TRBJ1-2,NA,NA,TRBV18,TGTGCCAGCTCACCCTACAGGGAGGGGATTTATGGCTACACCTTC,CASSPYREGIYGYTF
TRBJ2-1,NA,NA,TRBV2,TGTGCCAGCCTACTGGGACTCGAGCAGTTCTTC,CASLLGLEQFF
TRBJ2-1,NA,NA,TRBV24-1,TGTGCCACCAGTGATTCGGCCTACAATGAGCAGTTCTTC,CATSDSAYNEQFF
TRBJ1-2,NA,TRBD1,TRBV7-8,TGTGCCAGCAGCTTACCGGGGGGACAGGGGGCAGGCTATGGCTACACCTTC,CASSLPGGQGAGYGYTF
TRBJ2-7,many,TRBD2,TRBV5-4,TGTGCCAGCAGCCGGGGGGGCAGCTACGAGCAGTACTTC,CASSRGGSYEQYF
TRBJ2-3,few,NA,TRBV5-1,TGCGCCAGCAGCTTCGAGACAGATACGCAGTATTTT,CASSFETDTQYF
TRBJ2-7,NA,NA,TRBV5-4,TGTGCCAGCAGCCCCACTTCGGGGAACGAGCAGTACTTC,CASSPTSGNEQYF
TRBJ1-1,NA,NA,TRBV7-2,TGTGCCAGCAGCTTACACAGGAACACTGAAGCTTTCTTT,CASSLHRNTEAFF
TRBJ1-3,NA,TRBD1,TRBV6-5,TGTGCCAGCATTTCCTCAGGGGGCTCTGGAAACACCATATATTTT,CASISSGGSGNTIYF
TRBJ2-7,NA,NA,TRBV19,TGTGCCAGTAGACTTGAACGGGAAATGTACTTC,CASRLEREMYF
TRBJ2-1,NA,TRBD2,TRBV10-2,TGCGCCAGCAGCGGACTAGCGGACGACTACAATGAGCAGTTCTTC,CASSGLADDYNEQFF
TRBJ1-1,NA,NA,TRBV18,TGTGCCAGCTCACCAGGTGTTGGGCCGGACACTGAAGCTTTCTTT,CASSPGVGPDTEAFF
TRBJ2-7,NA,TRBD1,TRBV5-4,TGTGCCAGCAGCTCAACGGACAGGGCCCCCTCCTACGAGCAGTACTTC,CASSSTDRAPSYEQYF
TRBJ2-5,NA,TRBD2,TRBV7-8,TGTGCCAGCAGCTCCCGACTAGCGGGGGAAGAGACCCAGTACTTC,CASSSRLAGEETQYF
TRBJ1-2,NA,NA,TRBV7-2,TGTGCCAGCAGCTTTCACAGATATGGCTACACCTTC,CASSFHRYGYTF
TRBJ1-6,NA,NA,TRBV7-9,TGTGCCAGCAGCCAACAGGGCTTAGGTTCACCCCTCCACTTT,CASSQQGLGSPLHF
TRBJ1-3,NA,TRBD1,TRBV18,TGTGCCAGCTCACCCGGGACAGACTCTGGAAACACCATATATTTT,CASSPGTDSGNTIYF
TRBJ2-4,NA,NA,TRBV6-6,TGTGCCAGCAGTCACAGGGAAACCAAAGACGGGAACATTCAGTACTTC,CASSHRETKDGNIQYF
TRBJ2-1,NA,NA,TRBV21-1,TGTGCCAGCAGCAAAGGGACAGGGCCCTACTACAATGAGCAGTTCTTC,CASSKGTGPYYNEQFF
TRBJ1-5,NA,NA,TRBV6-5,TGTGCCAGCAGCCCAGAGGGGGTGGGAACATCGCCCCAGCATTTT,CASSPEGVGTSPQHF
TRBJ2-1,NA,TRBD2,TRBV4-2,TGTGCCAGCAGCCCCGAGTTAAAGGGACTAGCGGGGGCGGATGAGCAGTTCTTC,CASSPELKGLAGADEQFF
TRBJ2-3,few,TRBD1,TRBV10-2,TGCGCCAGCAGGGGGGACAGGGGCGTCGCAGATACGCAGTATTTT,CASRGDRGVADTQYF
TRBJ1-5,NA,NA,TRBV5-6,TGTGCCAGCAGCTTGGGACTTAATCGGCCCCAGCATTTT,CASSLGLNRPQHF
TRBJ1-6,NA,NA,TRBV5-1,TGCGCCAGCAGCCGAACGTTTAGCGGCGATTCACCCCTCCACTTT,CASSRTFSGDSPLHF
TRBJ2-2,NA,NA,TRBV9,TGTGCCAGCAGCCCCCTCGGCAGGCTCACCGGGGAGCTGTTTTTT,CASSPLGRLTGELFF
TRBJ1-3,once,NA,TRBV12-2,TGTGCAAGTCGCTTGTGGACAGGCGCATTGTTTACTGGAAACACCATATATTTT,CASRLWTGALFTGNTIYF
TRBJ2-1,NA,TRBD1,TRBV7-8,TGTGCCAGCAGCCCATTTCACGACAGGGGAGATGAGCAGTTCTTC,CASSPFHDRGDEQFF
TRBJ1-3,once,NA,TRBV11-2,TGTGCCAGCAGCTTAGTAGGTCGGGGATACTTCTCTGGAAACACCATATATTTT,CASSLVGRGYFSGNTIYF
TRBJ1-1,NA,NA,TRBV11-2,TGTGCCAGCAGCCAAGGGGCAAATTTCGTCAACACTGAAGCTTTCTTT,CASSQGANFVNTEAFF
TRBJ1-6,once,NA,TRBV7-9,TGTGCCAGCAGCTTAAGTGACAGACGGAATTCACCCCTCCACTTT,CASSLSDRRNSPLHF
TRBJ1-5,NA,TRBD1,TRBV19,TGTGCCAGTAGTGAACTCCGGGACAGAGGGCCCCAGCATTTT,CASSELRDRGPQHF
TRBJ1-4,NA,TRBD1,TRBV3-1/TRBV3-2,TGTGCCAGCAGCCAAGATCGAGGGACAGGGGGTGAAAAACTGTTTTTT,CASSQDRGTGGEKLFF
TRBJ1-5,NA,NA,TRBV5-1,TGCGCCAGCAGCTTAGGCTGGGAGGGCTCGCAGCCCCAGCATTTT,CASSLGWEGSQPQHF
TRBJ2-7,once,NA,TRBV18,TGTGCCAGCTCACCAGACAGGGAGCAGTACTTC,CASSPDREQYF
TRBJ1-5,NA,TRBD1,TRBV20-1,TGCAGTGCTAGTCAGGGGGCGGGTAGCAATCAGCCCCAGCATTTT,CSASQGAGSNQPQHF
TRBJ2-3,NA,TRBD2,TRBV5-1,TGCGCCAGCGGTGAATCGGGACTAGCGGGAGGGCCGGGCACAGATACGCAGTATTTT,CASGESGLAGGPGTDTQYF
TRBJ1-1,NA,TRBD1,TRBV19,TGTGCCAGTAGGGGGGACAGCCCTGAAGCTTTCTTT,CASRGDSPEAFF
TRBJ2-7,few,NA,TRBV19,TGTGCCAGTAGCCCGCGAGGTGGCGAGCAGTACTTC,CASSPRGGEQYF
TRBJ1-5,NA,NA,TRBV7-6,TGTGCCAGCAGCTTATACCCTTCAGGGCCTATAGGTCAGCCCCAGCATTTT,CASSLYPSGPIGQPQHF
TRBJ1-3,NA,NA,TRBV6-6,TGTGCCAGCAGAGACATGGCGGGAAACACCATATATTTT,CASRDMAGNTIYF
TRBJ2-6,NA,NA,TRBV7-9,TGTGCCAGCAGCAGGACAGCTTCTGGGGCCAACGTCCTGACTTTC,CASSRTASGANVLTF
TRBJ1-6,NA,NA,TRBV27,TGTGCCAGCAGTCCCTACCGGGGTACAACTTCACCCCTCCACTTT,CASSPYRGTTSPLHF
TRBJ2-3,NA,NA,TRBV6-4,TGTGCCAGCAGTGACTCTGGAGGGAGAGGTGATACGCAGTATTTT,CASSDSGGRGDTQYF